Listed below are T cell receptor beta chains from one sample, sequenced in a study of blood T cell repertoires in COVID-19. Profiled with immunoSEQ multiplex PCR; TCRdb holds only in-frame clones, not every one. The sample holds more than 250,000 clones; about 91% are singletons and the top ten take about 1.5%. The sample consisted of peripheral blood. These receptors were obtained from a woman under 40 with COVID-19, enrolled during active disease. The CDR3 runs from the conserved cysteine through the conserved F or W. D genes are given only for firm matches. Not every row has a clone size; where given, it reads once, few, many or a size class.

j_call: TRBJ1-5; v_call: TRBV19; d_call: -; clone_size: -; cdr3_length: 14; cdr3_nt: TGTGCCAGTACCCCGGGACGCGGGGGAGAGCCCCAGCATTTT; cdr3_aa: CASTPGRGGEPQHF
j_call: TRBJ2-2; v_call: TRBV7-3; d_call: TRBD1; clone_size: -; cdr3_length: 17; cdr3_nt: TGTGCCAGCAGCTTAACCCCCGGGACAGCGAACACCGGGGAGCTGTTTTTT; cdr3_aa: CASSLTPGTANTGELFF
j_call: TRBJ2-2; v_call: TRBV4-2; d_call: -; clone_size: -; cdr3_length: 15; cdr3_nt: TGTGCCAGCAGCCAAGGAGACTCTAACACCGGGGAGCTGTTTTTT; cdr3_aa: CASSQGDSNTGELFF
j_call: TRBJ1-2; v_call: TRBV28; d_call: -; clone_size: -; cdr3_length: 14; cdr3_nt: TGTGCCAGCAGTTTAACCGGCAGCTTCAGGGTGGGTACCTTC; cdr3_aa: CASSLTGSFRVGTF
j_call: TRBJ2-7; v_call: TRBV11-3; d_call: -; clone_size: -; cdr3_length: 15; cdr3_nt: TGTGCCAGCAGCTTGGGGGGATCCGCCTCCTACGAGCAGTACTTC; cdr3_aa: CASSLGGSASYEQYF
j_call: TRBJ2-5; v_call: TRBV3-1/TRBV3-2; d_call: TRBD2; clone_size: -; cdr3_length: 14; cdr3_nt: TGTGCCAGCAGCCGGAAGGGAGGGGATCGGTCCCAGTACTTC; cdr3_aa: CASSRKGGDRSQYF
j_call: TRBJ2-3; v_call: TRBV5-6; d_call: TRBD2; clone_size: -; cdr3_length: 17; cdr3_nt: TGTGCCAGCAGCTCCGCTACTAGCGGCTCCGCGGACGATACGCAGTATTTT; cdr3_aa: CASSSATSGSADDTQYF
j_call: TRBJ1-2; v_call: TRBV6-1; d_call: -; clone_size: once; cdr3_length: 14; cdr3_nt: TGTGCCAGCAGTGACCCAACAGGCGTCTATGGCTACACCTTC; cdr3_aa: CASSDPTGVYGYTF
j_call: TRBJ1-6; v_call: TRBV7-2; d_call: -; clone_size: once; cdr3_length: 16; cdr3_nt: TGTGCCAGCAGCCCTAGTCCCCAGGGCGTCGGTTCACCCCTCCACTTT; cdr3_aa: CASSPSPQGVGSPLHF
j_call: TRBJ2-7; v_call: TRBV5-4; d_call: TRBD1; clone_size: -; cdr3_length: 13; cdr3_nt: TGTGCCAGCAGACGGGACAGCCGGGAAGAGCAGTACTTC; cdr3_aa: CASRRDSREEQYF
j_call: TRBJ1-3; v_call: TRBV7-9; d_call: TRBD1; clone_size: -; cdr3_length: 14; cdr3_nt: TGTGCCAGCACTGTAGGGGGCATTGTAAACACCATATATTTT; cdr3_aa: CASTVGGIVNTIYF
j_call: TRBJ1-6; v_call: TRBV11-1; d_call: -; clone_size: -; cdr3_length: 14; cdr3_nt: TGTGCCAGCAGCTTAGCCGCCCGGGTTTCACCCCTCCACTTT; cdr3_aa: CASSLAARVSPLHF
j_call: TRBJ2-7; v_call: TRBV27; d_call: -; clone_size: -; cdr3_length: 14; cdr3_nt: TGTGCCAGCAGACCCCAGCAGGGCCACTACGAGCAGTACTTC; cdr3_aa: CASRPQQGHYEQYF
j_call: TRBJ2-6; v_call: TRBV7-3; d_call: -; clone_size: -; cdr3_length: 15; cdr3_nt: TGTGCCAGCAGCCCCTTCAGTCTCGGGGCCAACGTCCTGACTTTC; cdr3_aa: CASSPFSLGANVLTF
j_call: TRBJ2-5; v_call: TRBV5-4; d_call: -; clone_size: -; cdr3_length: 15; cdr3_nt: TGTGCCAGCAGCTTGGCCCGCTCCGCAGGAGAGACCCAGTACTTC; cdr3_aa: CASSLARSAGETQYF
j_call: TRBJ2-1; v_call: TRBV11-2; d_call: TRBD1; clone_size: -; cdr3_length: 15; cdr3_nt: TGTGCCAGCAGCCCCCGGGACAGACGTTACAATGAGCAGTTCTTC; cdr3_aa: CASSPRDRRYNEQFF
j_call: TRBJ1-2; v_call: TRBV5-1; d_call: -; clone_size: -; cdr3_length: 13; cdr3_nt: TGCGCCAGCAGCTTGGGGCGGGCGGATGGCTACACCTTC; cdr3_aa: CASSLGRADGYTF
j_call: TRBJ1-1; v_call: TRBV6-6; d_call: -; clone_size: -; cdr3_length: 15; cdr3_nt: TGTGCCACCCGCGGCCTGAACGGGGGGAACACTGAAGCTTTCTTT; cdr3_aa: CATRGLNGGNTEAFF
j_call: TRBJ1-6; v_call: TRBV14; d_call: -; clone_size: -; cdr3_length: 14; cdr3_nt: TGTGCCAGCAGCCACTTAATCTATAATTCACCCCTCCACTTT; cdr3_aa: CASSHLIYNSPLHF
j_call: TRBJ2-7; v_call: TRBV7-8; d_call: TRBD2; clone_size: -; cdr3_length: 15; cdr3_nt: TGTGCCAGCTCCACTAGCGGTCTAGCGGGCTACGAGCAGTACTTC; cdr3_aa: CASSTSGLAGYEQYF
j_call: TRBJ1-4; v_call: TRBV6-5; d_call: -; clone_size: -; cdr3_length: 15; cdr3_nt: TGTGCCAGCAGTTACTCAGGGAGGACTAATGAAAAACTGTTTTTT; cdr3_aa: CASSYSGRTNEKLFF
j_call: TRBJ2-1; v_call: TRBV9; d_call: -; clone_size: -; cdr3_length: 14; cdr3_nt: TGTGCCAGCAGCGTTGGGACACCCTACAATGAGCAGTTCTTC; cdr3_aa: CASSVGTPYNEQFF
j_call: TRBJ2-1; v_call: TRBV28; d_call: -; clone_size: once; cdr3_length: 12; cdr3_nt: TGTGCCAGCAGTTTATCTGCGAATGAGCAGTTCTTC; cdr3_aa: CASSLSANEQFF
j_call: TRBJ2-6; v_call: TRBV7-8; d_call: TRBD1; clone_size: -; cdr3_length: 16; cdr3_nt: TGTGCCAGCAGCCCACTGACAGGGACTGGGGCCAACGTCCTGACTTTC; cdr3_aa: CASSPLTGTGANVLTF
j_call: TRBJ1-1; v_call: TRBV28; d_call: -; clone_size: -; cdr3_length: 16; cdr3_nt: TGTGCCAGCAGTTTATTCCCTCGACAGGTCAACTATGAAGCTTTCTTT; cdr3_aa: CASSLFPRQVNYEAFF
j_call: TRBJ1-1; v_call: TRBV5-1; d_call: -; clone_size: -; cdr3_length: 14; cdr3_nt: TGCGCCAGCAGCTTGGCAGGGCCAAACACTGAAGCTTTCTTT; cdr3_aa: CASSLAGPNTEAFF
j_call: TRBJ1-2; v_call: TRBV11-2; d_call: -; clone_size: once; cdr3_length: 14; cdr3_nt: TGTGCCAGCAGCCCCACCCGGGGAAACTATGGCTACACCTTC; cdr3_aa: CASSPTRGNYGYTF
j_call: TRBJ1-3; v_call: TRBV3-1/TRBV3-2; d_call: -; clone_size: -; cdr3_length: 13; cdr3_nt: TGTGCCAGCAGCCAGACTTCTGGAAACACCATATATTTT; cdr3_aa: CASSQTSGNTIYF
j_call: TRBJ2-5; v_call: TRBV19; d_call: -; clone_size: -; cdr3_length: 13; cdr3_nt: TGTGCCAGTAGTATAGGAGTCGGAGAGACCCAGTACTTC; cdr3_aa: CASSIGVGETQYF
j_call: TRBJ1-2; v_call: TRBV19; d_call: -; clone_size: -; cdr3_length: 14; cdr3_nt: TGTGCCAGTAGTCCTCAGGGTAGTCCCAATGGCTACACCTTC; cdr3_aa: CASSPQGSPNGYTF
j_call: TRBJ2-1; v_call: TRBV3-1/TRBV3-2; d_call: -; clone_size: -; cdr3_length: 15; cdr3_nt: TGTGCCAGCAGCCAAGATGGGGGCGCTTACAATGAGCAGTTCTTC; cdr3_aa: CASSQDGGAYNEQFF
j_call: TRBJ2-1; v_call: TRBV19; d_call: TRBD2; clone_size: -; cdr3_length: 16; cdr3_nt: TGTGCCAGTAGTATGTTAGTAGCGGGGTCTCTCAATGAGCAGTTCTTC; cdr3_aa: CASSMLVAGSLNEQFF
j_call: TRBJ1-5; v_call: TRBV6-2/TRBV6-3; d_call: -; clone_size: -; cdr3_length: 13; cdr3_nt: TGTGCCAGCAGCCTTCAGGGGATTCAGCCCCAGCATTTT; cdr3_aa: CASSLQGIQPQHF
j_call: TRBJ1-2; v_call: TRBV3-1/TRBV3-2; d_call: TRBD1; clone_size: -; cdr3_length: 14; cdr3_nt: TGTGCCAGCAGCTTCCGGACAGGGGGGGGAGGCTACACCTTC; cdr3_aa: CASSFRTGGGGYTF
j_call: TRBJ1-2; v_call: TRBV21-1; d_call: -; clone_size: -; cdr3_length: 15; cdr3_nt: TGTGCCAGCAGCAAATATCGGGGTCGAAACTATGGCTACACCTTC; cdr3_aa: CASSKYRGRNYGYTF
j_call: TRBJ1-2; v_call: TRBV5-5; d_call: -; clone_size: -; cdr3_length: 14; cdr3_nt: TGTGCCAGCAGCCCCTCCACAAGAAACTATGGCTACACCTTC; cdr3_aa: CASSPSTRNYGYTF
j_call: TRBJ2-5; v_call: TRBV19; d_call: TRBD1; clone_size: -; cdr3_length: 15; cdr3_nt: TGTGCCAGTAGTATCCAGGGGGCCCTAGAAGAGACCCAGTACTTC; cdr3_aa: CASSIQGALEETQYF
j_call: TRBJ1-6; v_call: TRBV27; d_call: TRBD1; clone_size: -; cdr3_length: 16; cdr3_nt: TGTGCCAGCAGTTTCCGGACAGGGGCGGGTGGGTCACCCCTCCACTTT; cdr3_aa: CASSFRTGAGGSPLHF
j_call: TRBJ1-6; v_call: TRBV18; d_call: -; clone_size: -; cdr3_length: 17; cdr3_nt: TGTGCCAGCTCACCGGGACGGGGTGGAGGGAGTAATTCACCCCTCCACTTT; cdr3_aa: CASSPGRGGGSNSPLHF
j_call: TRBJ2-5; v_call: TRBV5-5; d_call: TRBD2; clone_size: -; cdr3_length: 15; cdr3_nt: TGTGCCAGCAGCGCCTCCGGGACTAGTTTAGAGACCCAGTACTTC; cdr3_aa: CASSASGTSLETQYF
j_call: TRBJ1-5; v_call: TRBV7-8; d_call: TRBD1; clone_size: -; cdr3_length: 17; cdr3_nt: TGTGCCAGCAGCTCATTAAGACCGGGACAGGGGGGTCAGCCCCAGCATTTT; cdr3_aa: CASSSLRPGQGGQPQHF
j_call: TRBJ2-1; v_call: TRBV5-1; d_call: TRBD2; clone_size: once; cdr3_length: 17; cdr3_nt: TGCGCCAGCACCCCGACTAGCGGGGCCAGCTCCTACAATGAGCAGTTCTTC; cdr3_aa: CASTPTSGASSYNEQFF
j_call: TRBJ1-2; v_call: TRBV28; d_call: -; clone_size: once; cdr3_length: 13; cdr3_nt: TGTGCCACTCCGGACACTTCTAACTATGGCTACACCTTC; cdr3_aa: CATPDTSNYGYTF
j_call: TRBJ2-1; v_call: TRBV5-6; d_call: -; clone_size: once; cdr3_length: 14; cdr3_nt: TGTGCCAGCAGCTTTCGGTCGGTCTACAATGAGCAGTTCTTC; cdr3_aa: CASSFRSVYNEQFF
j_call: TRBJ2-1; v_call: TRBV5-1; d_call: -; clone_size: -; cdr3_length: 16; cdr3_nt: TGCGCCAGCAGCTTGGTCGCAGGGGTTGAGGGCAATGAGCAGTTCTTC; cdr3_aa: CASSLVAGVEGNEQFF
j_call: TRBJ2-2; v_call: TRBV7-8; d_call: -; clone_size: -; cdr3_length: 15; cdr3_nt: TGTGCCAGCAGCCCCTGGACTGGAGGTACCGGGGAGCTGTTTTTT; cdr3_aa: CASSPWTGGTGELFF
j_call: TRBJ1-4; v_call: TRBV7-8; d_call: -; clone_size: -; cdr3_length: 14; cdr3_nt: TGTGCCAGCAGCTTATGGCAGGGTAATGAAAAACTGTTTTTT; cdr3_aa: CASSLWQGNEKLFF
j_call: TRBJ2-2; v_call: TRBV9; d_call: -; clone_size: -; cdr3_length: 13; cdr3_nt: TGTGCCAGCAGCGTAGGACCTAGGGGGGAGCTGTTTTTT; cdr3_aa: CASSVGPRGELFF
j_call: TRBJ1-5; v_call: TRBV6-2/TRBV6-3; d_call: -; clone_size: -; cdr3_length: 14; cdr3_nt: TGTGCCAGCAGCCCACAGCAATTTTATCAGCCCCAGCATTTT; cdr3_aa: CASSPQQFYQPQHF
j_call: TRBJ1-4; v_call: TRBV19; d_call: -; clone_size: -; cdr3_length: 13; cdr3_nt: TGTGCCAGTCGACGGGGAACTAATGAAAAACTGTTTTTT; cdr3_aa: CASRRGTNEKLFF
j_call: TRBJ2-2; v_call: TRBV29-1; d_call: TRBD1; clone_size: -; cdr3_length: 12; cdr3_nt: TGCAGCGCGACAGGGATGGCCGGGGAGCTGTTTTTT; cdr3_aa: CSATGMAGELFF
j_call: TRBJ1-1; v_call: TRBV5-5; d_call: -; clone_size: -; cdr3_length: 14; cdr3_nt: TGTGCCAGCAGCTTGGTCAGGGGGAACACTGAAGCTTTCTTT; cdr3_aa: CASSLVRGNTEAFF
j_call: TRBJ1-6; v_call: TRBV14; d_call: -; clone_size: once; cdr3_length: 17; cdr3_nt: TGTGCCAGCAGCCAAGAGCTGGGGGCCCGCCTTAATTCACCCCTCCACTTT; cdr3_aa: CASSQELGARLNSPLHF
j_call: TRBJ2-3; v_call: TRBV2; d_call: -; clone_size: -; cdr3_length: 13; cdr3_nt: TGTGCCAGCATGGGGGGTACGACAGATACGCAGTATTTT; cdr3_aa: CASMGGTTDTQYF
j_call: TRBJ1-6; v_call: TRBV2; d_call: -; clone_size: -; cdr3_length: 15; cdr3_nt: TGTGCCAGCAGTGGGGAGACAGGACGCGGTTCACCCCTCCACTTT; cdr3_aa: CASSGETGRGSPLHF
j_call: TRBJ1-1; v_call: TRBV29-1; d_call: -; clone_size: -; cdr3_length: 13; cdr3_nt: TGCAGCGTTGGAAGGGGAATGAGCACTGAAGCTTTCTTT; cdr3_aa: CSVGRGMSTEAFF
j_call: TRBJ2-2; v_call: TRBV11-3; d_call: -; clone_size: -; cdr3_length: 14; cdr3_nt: TGTGCCAGCAGCTTGGGTTTTCGGGCCGGGGAGCTGTTTTTT; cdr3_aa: CASSLGFRAGELFF
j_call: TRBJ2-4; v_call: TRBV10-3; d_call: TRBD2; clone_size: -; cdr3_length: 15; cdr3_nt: TGTGCCATCAGTGGAAGCGGGGGGTCGAAAAACATTCAGTACTTC; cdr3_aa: CAISGSGGSKNIQYF
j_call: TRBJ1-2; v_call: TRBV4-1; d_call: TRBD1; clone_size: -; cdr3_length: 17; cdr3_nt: TGCGCCAGCAGCCCCTCGGGACAGGGACCCTCTAACTATGGCTACACCTTC; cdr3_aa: CASSPSGQGPSNYGYTF